These 21 T cell receptor beta chains were sequenced from one sample in a study of response to subunit inactivated influenza vaccine. Each CDR3 protein is one row after TCRdb ran MiXCR on the RT-PCR reads. The top ten clones hold 6.5% to 8.5% of a sample with hundreds of thousands of distinct CDR3 sequences, approximately 15% of them seen once. Material: PBMCs from blood, obtained 14 to 15 days before vaccination. The receptor source for this set is a man in his fifties who received an inactivated influenza vaccine.

There are a few counts of this clonotype. The chain is built from TRBV9 and TRBJ2-5; a weak D match, TRBD1 (6 bases). Trimming shortened V by 0 bases and J by 3 bases, and 6 bases separated the two germline ends. The CDR3 runs 13 residues. The germline V gene encodes CDR1 SGDLS and CDR2 YYNGEE. CDR3 residues: CASSVGTEETQYF. The CDR3 nucleotides are TGTGCCAGCAGCGTAGGGACAGAAGAGACCCAGTACTTC.

The chain combines TRBV29-1 with TRBJ2-7; 8 bases agree with TRBD1. CDR3 size: 13 residues. Germline CDR1 SQVTM, CDR2 ANQGSEA. J was trimmed by 5 bases and V by 4 bases; bases with no gene match: 7. In DNA, the CDR3 is TGCAGCGTTGCCCCGCAGACAGGGGACGAGCAGTACTTC. Protein: CSVAPQTGDEQYF.

This clonotype was seen more than once but under ten times. The chain recombines TRBV20-1 with TRBJ1-5; weak D call: TRBD1 (6 bases). The V end lost 0 bases, the J end lost 4 bases, and 10 bases lay between the germline ends. CDR3 length: 14 amino acids. Germline-derived CDR1 and CDR2 are DFQATT and SNEGSKA (reference sequence). The CDR3 sequence: CSARDAGANQPQHF. CDR3 in DNA: TGCAGTGCTAGAGATGCGGGGGCAAATCAGCCCCAGCATTTT.

The V gene is TRBV12-3 or TRBV12-4, the J gene TRBJ2-1, with D possibly matching TRBD2 (6 bases). This CDR3 has 11 residues. Trimming stripped 8 bases from V and 8 bases from J, with 10 bases between. CDR3 sequence (DNA): TGTGCCAGCCGGGGACTTCATGAGCAGTTCTTC. Amino acid sequence: CASRGLHEQFF.

CDR3 sequence (DNA): TGTGCCAGCAGTTACCTCTACGGGGAAGGGGCCCCAGATACGCAGTATTTT. Translation: CASSYLYGEGAPDTQYF. V is TRBV6-2 or TRBV6-3 and J is TRBJ2-3; D possibly matches TRBD1 or TRBD2 (5 bases each). V was pared by 2 bases and J by 4 bases, with 19 bases between. Germline V gene data show CDR1 as MNHEY and CDR2 as SVGEGT. The CDR3 is 17 amino acids.

The sample holds a few counts of this clonotype. J is TRBJ2-2 and V is TRBV29-1; 9 bases are shared with TRBD2. Unmatched junction bases numbered 9, after V lost 6 bases and J lost 7 bases. Germline lookup yields CDR1 SQVTM and CDR2 ANQGSEA. The CDR3 extends over 14 amino acids. CDR3 region: CSVVSGSLVGELFF. The CDR3 DNA follows: TGCAGCGTCGTTAGCGGGAGTTTGGTCGGGGAGCTGTTTTTT.

The chain carries TRBV7-7 and TRBJ2-3; maybe TRBD2 (6 bases). The CDR3 has 13 amino acids. Germline CDR1 SSHAT, CDR2 FNYEAQ (reference sequence). CDR3 residues: CASGRNPTDTQYF. CDR3 in DNA: TGTGCTAGCGGTCGTAATCCCACAGATACGCAGTATTTT. The full variable domain, in which reference TRBV7-7 and TRBJ2-3 provide the parts outside the CDR3, is GAGVSQSPRYKVTKRGQDVTLRCDPISSHATLYWYQQALGQGPEFLTYFNYEAQPDKSGLPSDRFSAERPEGSISTLTIQRTEQRDSAMYRCASGRNPTDTQYFGPGTRLTVL.

This clonotype was picked up a small number of times. This chain links TRBV4-3 with TRBJ2-7; weak D call: TRBD1 (6 bases). Per the germline V gene, CDR1 is LGHNA and CDR2 is YSLEER. The CDR3 loop spans 13 amino acids. Trimming took off 0 bases at V and 6 bases at J, with 9 bases between the two ends. CDR3 DNA: TGCGCCAGCAGCCAAGATATGGGGGCCGAGCAGTACTTC. It encodes CASSQDMGAEQYF.

This clonotype was counted ten times or more. The gene calls are TRBV6-1 and TRBJ2-5; TRBD2 matches 8 bases. CDR3 length: 16 residues. The trim removed 6 bases at V and 7 bases at J, leaving 16 bases unmatched. Germline V gene sequence: CDR1 MNHNS, CDR2 SASEGT. CDR3 protein: CASSPVNAGGVGTQYF. The DNA for the CDR3 is TGTGCCAGCAGCCCCGTAAATGCGGGAGGAGTGGGGACCCAGTACTTC.

This clonotype was counted only a few times. The chain employs TRBV6-5 and TRBJ2-4; D unresolved. The length of the CDR3 is 16 residues. Germline V gene sequence: CDR1 MNHEY, CDR2 SVGAGI. Trimming cost V 2 bases and J 3 bases, with 14 bases left between them. The CDR3, as DNA: TGTGCCAGCAGTTACCCTTCCGGCAGTGGCAAAAACATTCAGTACTTC. Translating gives CASSYPSGSGKNIQYF.

This clonotype has only a few counts. This chain links TRBV24-1 with TRBJ2-1, with 7 bases fitting TRBD1. This CDR3 has 16 amino acids. Per germline, CDR1 KGHDR and CDR2 SFDVKD. V lost 5 bases and J lost 1; bases outside the gene matches: 7. The CDR3 spells CATSGLTGSSYNEQFF. CDR3 in DNA: TGTGCCACCAGTGGCCTGACAGGGAGTTCCTACAATGAGCAGTTCTTC.

The table lists this clonotype with a few counts. V usage is TRBV12-3 or TRBV12-4 and J usage is TRBJ1-3; 8 bases are shared with TRBD1. The CDR3 extends over 15 amino acids. Germline trimming cut 7 bases from V and 0 bases from J; bases unmatched to any gene: 5. CDR3 DNA sequence: TGTGCCAGCAAGTCCACAGGGGGCTCTGGAAACACCATATATTTT. Protein sequence: CASKSTGGSGNTIYF.

This clonotype was seen a handful of times. The chain employs TRBV9 and TRBJ2-5, with D maybe TRBD1 (6 bases). V lost 3 bases and J 1 base, leaving 13 bases between the germline ends. Germline-derived CDR1 and CDR2 are SGDLS and YYNGEE. The CDR3 spans 15 residues. This chain's CDR3 is CASSARGATQETQYF. The CDR3 region has the DNA TGTGCCAGCAGCGCCAGGGGAGCGACCCAAGAGACCCAGTACTTC. Complete variable domain (other parts from reference TRBV9 and TRBJ2-5): DSGVTQTPKHLITATGQRVTLRCSPRSGDLSVYWYQQSLDQGLQFLIQYYNGEERAKGNILERFSAQQFPDLHSELNLSSLELGDSALYFCASSARGATQETQYFGPGTRLLVL.

This clonotype was counted a few times. The chain employs TRBV4-1 and TRBJ1-1, with D uncertain. V lost 3 bases to trimming and J lost 6 bases, with 11 bases between them. Germline V CDR1 and CDR2: MGHRA, YSYEKL. The CDR3 has 13 amino acids. CDR3 region: CASSQAGAPEAFF. CDR3 bases: TGCGCCAGCAGCCAGGCCGGAGCACCTGAAGCTTTCTTT.

As regards this clonotype: Given a much more abundant clone one base away, this may be a read error. The chain links TRBV4-3 to TRBJ1-4; 9 nucleotides line up with TRBD1. CDR3 size: 15 residues. Germline V gene lookup returns CDR1 LGHNA and CDR2 YSLEER. The DNA for the CDR3 is TGCGCCAGGAGCCGGCAGGGACAGGGAAGTGAAAAACTGTTTTTT. Amino acid sequence: CARSRQGQGSEKLFF.

The V call is TRBV20-1, the J call TRBJ1-3, with D possibly TRBD1 on 5 matching bases. The CDR3 sequence is 15 residues long. The germline CDR1 and CDR2 sequences are DFQATT and SNEGSKA (reference sequence). V was clipped by 1 base and J by 0 bases, with 10 bases between them. The CDR3 protein is CSARAPGGSGNTIYF. The CDR3 nucleotides are TGCAGTGCTAGAGCGCCGGGGGGCTCTGGAAACACCATATATTTT.

The chain joins TRBV29-1 to TRBJ1-1; D gene unclear. The V gene's germline CDR1 is SQVTM and CDR2 ANQGSEA. The length of the CDR3 is 12 residues. V dropped 1 base and J dropped 7 bases, with 10 bases sitting between them. In DNA, the CDR3 is TGCAGCGTTGAAGGGAGGGCCTTTGAAGCTTTCTTT. Translating it yields CSVEGRAFEAFF.

With respect to this clonotype: A read error may be the cause here, since a much bigger clone is one base away. The V gene is TRBV6-5, the J gene TRBJ2-3; TRBD2 matches 8 bases. Germline CDR1 MNHEY, CDR2 SVGAGI. CDR3 length: 17 residues. The CDR3 protein is CASSYSVGGAVTDTHYF. Here the CDR3 DNA reads TGTGCCAGCAGTTACTCGGTCGGGGGGGCCGTGACAGATACGCACTATTTT.

This clonotype has only a few counts. V usage is TRBV10-3 and J usage is TRBJ2-7; D gene ambiguous. The CDR3 is 12 amino acids. Trimming cost V 5 bases and J 2 bases, with 7 bases left between them. Germline CDR1 is ENHRY and CDR2 is SYGVKD. The CDR3 region has the DNA TGTGCCATCAGTATTGACACCTACGAGCAGTACTTC. Its translation is CAISIDTYEQYF.

This clonotype showed up many times. The chain carries TRBV25-1 and TRBJ2-1; D possibly corresponds to TRBD2 (6 bases). Trimming removed 1 base from V and 7 bases from J, with 17 bases in between. The CDR3 runs 16 residues. CDR1 and CDR2 from the germline V gene are MGHDK and SYGVNS. CDR3 residues: CASSEWVSGLWNEQFF. CDR3 DNA sequence: TGTGCCAGCAGTGAATGGGTTAGCGGACTATGGAATGAGCAGTTCTTC.

This clonotype was recorded only once. This rearrangement joins TRBV14 to TRBJ2-5; D gene uncertain. The CDR3 spans 16 residues. The germline V gene encodes CDR1 SGHDN and CDR2 FVKESK. V gave up 3 bases and J gave up 0 bases, with 14 bases separating them. The CDR3 loop reads CASSHVPSDNQETQYF. The DNA for the CDR3 is TGTGCCAGCAGCCACGTACCGAGTGACAACCAAGAGACCCAGTACTTC. The whole variable domain, remainder taken from reference TRBV14 and TRBJ2-5, is EAGVTQFPSHSVIEKGQTVTLRCDPISGHDNLYWYRRVMGKEIKFLLHFVKESKQDESGMPNNRFLAERTGGTYSTLKVQPAELEDSGVYFCASSHVPSDNQETQYFGPGTRLLVL.